The next 16 T cell receptor beta chains were all read from a single sample in a study of cytomegalovirus exposure and HLA in healthy donors. Sequencing used immunoSEQ multiplex PCR; TCRdb keeps in-frame clones, though not all of them. The sample has about 170,000 clones; 89% are singletons. The sample consisted of PBMCs. Receptors were obtained from a woman younger than 35 in good health and CMV-seropositive.

V gene TRBV19 combines with J gene TRBJ2-3; D may be TRBD2 (6 bases). This CDR3 has 15 residues. Trimming shortened V by 7 bases and J by 4 bases, and 18 bases separated the two germline ends. The germline V gene has CDR1 LNHDA and CDR2 SQIVND (reference sequence). CDR3 DNA sequence: TGTGCCAGTACCTCGGAGGGAAGGAACGCAGATACGCAGTATTTT. Translation gives CASTSEGRNADTQYF.

Of note for this clone: The same CDR3 arises from other DNA sequences in this sample as well. The chain couples TRBV5-1 to TRBJ2-7, with TRBD2 identical over 11 bases. This CDR3 has 15 residues. V trimming: 3 bases; J trimming: 2 bases; junction bases outside the gene matches: 4. Germline V lookup: CDR1 SGHRS, CDR2 YFSETQ. The CDR3 region is CASSSLAGGPYEQYF. Written as DNA, the CDR3 is TGCGCCAGCAGCTCGCTAGCGGGAGGCCCCTACGAGCAGTACTTC.

The rearrangement joins TRBV18 to TRBJ2-7; D unresolved. Germline CDR1 is KGHSH and CDR2 is LQKENI. This CDR3 comprises 14 residues. Between the trimmed V and J ends, which lost 0 bases and 5 bases, there was a span of 11 bases. The CDR3 is CASSPPGRIHEQYF. Written as DNA, the CDR3 is TGTGCCAGCTCACCACCGGGCAGGATCCACGAGCAGTACTTC.

This chain uses TRBV2 with TRBJ1-3; no firm D call. Germline CDR1 and CDR2: SNHLY and FYNNEI. The CDR3 runs to 11 residues. Trimming shortened V by 4 bases and J by 6 bases, and 4 bases separated the two germline ends. In DNA, the CDR3 is TGTGCCAGCAGTGGAGAAAACACCATATATTTT. Translation: CASSGENTIYF.

This chain connects TRBV10-2 to TRBJ1-2; D is unclear. Germline V gene data show CDR1 as WSHSY and CDR2 as SAAADI. The CDR3 contains 13 residues. Trimming took 0 bases from V and 2 from J, leaving 4 bases between them. The CDR3 DNA follows: TGCGCCAGCAGTGAGTCGAGCAACTATGGCTACACCTTC. Translating it yields CASSESSNYGYTF.

The CDR3 bases are TGTGCCAGCAGCCAAGATTTAATTACGGCGGATTACAATGAGCAGTTCTTC. Protein sequence: CASSQDLITADYNEQFF. V is TRBV4-2 and J is TRBJ2-1; D ambiguous. This CDR3 region has 17 residues. V was clipped by 0 bases and J by 4 bases, with 16 bases between them. Germline lookup yields CDR1 LGHNA and CDR2 YNFKEQ.

The chain links TRBV9 to TRBJ2-6; D is perhaps TRBD1 (6 bases). Germline assignment: CDR1 SGDLS and CDR2 YYNGEE. The CDR3 runs to 17 residues. The germline V and J ends were trimmed by 2 bases and 8 bases, with 20 bases remaining between them. The CDR3 loop is CASSVGPGQNGPNVLTF. The CDR3, as DNA: TGTGCCAGCAGCGTTGGCCCCGGACAGAACGGGCCCAACGTCCTGACTTTC. Full variable domain (remainder filled in from reference TRBV9 and TRBJ2-6): DSGVTQTPKHLITATGQRVTLRCSPRSGDLSVYWYQQSLDQGLQFLIQYYNGEERAKGNILERFSAQQFPDLHSELNLSSLELGDSALYFCASSVGPGQNGPNVLTFGAGSRLTVL.

The sample holds one count of this clone. The J gene is TRBJ2-5, the V gene TRBV5-4, with a tentative D call TRBD1 (6 bases). Germline CDR1 and CDR2: SGHNT and YYREEE (reference sequence). V lost 1 base and J 5 bases, leaving 9 bases between the germline ends. The CDR3 spans 13 residues. CDR3 nucleotide sequence: TGTGCCAGCAGCTTGACAGGGTCGGAGACCCAGTACTTC. Translation: CASSLTGSETQYF.

The chain employs TRBV6-6 and TRBJ2-1; weak D call: TRBD2 (6 bases). This CDR3 is 14 amino acids long. Between the trimmed V and J ends, which lost 7 bases and 6 bases, there was a span of 16 bases. Germline V gene lookup returns CDR1 MNHNY and CDR2 SVGAGI (reference sequence). CDR3 nucleotides: TGTGCCAGCATGTCAGGAGGAGGGGTCAATGAGCAGTTCTTC. The encoded protein is CASMSGGGVNEQFF.

V usage is TRBV7-3 and J usage is TRBJ2-1, with D unresolved. Trimming removed 4 bases from V and 8 bases from J, with 9 bases in between. CDR3 length: 12 amino acids. The V gene's germline CDR1 is SGHTA and CDR2 FQGTGA. As DNA, the CDR3 is TGTGCCAGCAGCTCCGGGTGGGATGAGCAGTTCTTC. As protein: CASSSGWDEQFF. Looking up the rest from reference TRBV7-3 and TRBJ2-1 gives the full variable domain: GAGVSQTPSNKVTEKGKYVELRCDPISGHTALYWYRQSLGQGPEFLIYFQGTGAADDSGLPNDRFFAVRPEGSVSTLKIQRTERGDSAVYLCASSSGWDEQFFGPGTRLTVL.

The V and J genes are TRBV4-2 and TRBJ1-1; TRBD1 matches at 7 bases. J was trimmed by 11 bases and V by 0 bases; bases with no gene match: 6. The CDR3 is 13 amino acids. Per germline, CDR1 LGHNA and CDR2 YNFKEQ. The CDR3 here is CASSQEWGRGAFF. The CDR3 coding sequence is TGTGCCAGCAGCCAAGAATGGGGCAGGGGGGCTTTCTTT.

V gene TRBV4-1 combines with J gene TRBJ2-1; TRBD1 agrees at 9 bases. The CDR3 loop spans 14 amino acids. Per the germline V gene, CDR1 is MGHRA and CDR2 is YSYEKL. Trimming at V came to 6 bases and at J to 5 bases, leaving 5 bases not matched to a gene. CDR3 coding DNA: TGCGCCAGCAGGAAGGGGACAGGGAACAATGAGCAGTTCTTC. Its translation is CASRKGTGNNEQFF.

The chain joins TRBV28 to TRBJ1-1; 9 positions match TRBD1. Trimming removed 7 bases from V and 3 bases from J; junction bases left unmatched: 6. This CDR3 is 14 amino acids long. Germline assignment: CDR1 MDHEN and CDR2 SYDVKM. The CDR3 protein is CASKTGGADTEAFF. The CDR3 nucleotides read TGTGCCAGCAAAACAGGGGGCGCCGACACTGAAGCTTTCTTT.

V gene TRBV27 combines with J gene TRBJ1-1; 9 bases match TRBD1. Germline assignment: CDR1 MNHEY and CDR2 SMNVEV (reference sequence). There are 16 residues in the CDR3. Trimming removed 6 bases from V and 3 bases from J; junction bases left unmatched: 11. CDR3 amino acids: CASSPFSGTGHTEAFF. CDR3 in DNA: TGTGCCAGCAGCCCCTTCTCGGGGACAGGGCACACTGAAGCTTTCTTT.

This clone appeared a single time. Different DNA sequences within this sample yield the same CDR3. V and J are TRBV30 and TRBJ1-5; tentatively, D is TRBD1 (5 bases). Germline loops: CDR1 GTSNPN, CDR2 SVGIG (reference sequence). Trimming took off 0 bases at V and 0 bases at J, with 9 bases between the two ends. This CDR3 has 15 amino acids. The CDR3 DNA follows: TGTGCCTGGAGTGTTGGGGGGAATAGCAATCAGCCCCAGCATTTT. It yields the protein CAWSVGGNSNQPQHF.

The chain links TRBV11-2 to TRBJ2-7, with a tentative D call TRBD1 (6 bases). In germline, CDR1 is SGHAT, CDR2 FQNNGV. The CDR3 extends over 13 amino acids. Trimming took 5 bases from V and 7 from J, leaving 15 bases between them. As DNA, the CDR3 is TGTGCCAGCAGCCTCGGACAGCCTTTTGAGCAGTACTTC. This sequence encodes CASSLGQPFEQYF.